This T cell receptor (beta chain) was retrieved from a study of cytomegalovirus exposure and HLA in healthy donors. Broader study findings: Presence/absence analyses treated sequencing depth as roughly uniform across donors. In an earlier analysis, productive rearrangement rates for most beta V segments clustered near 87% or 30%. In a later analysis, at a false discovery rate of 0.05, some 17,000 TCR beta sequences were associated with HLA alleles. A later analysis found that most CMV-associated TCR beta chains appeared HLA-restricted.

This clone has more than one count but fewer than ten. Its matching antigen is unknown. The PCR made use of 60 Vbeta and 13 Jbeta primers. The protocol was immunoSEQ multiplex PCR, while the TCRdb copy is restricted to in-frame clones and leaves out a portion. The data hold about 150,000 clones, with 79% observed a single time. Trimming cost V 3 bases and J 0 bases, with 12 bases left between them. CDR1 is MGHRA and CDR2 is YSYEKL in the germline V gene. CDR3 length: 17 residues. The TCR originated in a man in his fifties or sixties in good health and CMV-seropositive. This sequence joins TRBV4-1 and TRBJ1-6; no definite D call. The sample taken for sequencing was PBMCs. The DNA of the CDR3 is TGCGCCAGCAGCCAGGTACAGCTTAGCTCCTATAATTCACCCCTCCACTTT. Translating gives CASSQVQLSSYNSPLHF.